This TCR beta chain was documented in a study of regulatory T cells in long-lasting Graves disease. Background on the study: Recently diagnosed Graves' patients had received antithyroid drugs for under 3 months.

This clonotype was picked up many times. Its antigen is still unknown. The CDR3 spans 15 residues. Germline V CDR1 and CDR2: MNHNS, SASEGT. The V gene end was trimmed by 4 bases and the J gene end by 2 bases; junction bases not matched to a gene: 6. Regarding time point: newly diagnosed GD, antithyroid drugs for less than 3 months. PBMCs were the source of the RNA used for TCR sequencing. The authors diagnosed Graves' disease using American Thyroid Association guidelines. Assembly of TCR beta libraries relied on iRepertoire HTBI primers together with Arm-PCR of CDR3 regions. TCRdb ran MiXCR on the multiplex PCR reads and lists one entry per CDR3 protein. The table has roughly 500,000 distinct CDR3 sequences, approximately 13% seen once; the top ten hold roughly a tenth. Whole-study findings and limits: Lower TCR diversity was seen in persistent Graves' patients than in newly diagnosed ones.

These data were also reused for a study on T cells in Graves' hyperthyroidism and ophthalmopathy.

The receptor was derived from a man in his thirties or forties with Graves disease. The source was peripheral blood mononuclear cells (PBMCs), collected at new diagnosis, from a patient treated with antithyroid drugs. The chain has TRBV6-1 and TRBJ1-2, with 8 bases lining up with TRBD1. This CDR3 reads CASSGKDRANYGYTF. The DNA of the CDR3 is TGTGCCAGCAGTGGGAAGGACAGGGCGAACTATGGCTACACCTTC.